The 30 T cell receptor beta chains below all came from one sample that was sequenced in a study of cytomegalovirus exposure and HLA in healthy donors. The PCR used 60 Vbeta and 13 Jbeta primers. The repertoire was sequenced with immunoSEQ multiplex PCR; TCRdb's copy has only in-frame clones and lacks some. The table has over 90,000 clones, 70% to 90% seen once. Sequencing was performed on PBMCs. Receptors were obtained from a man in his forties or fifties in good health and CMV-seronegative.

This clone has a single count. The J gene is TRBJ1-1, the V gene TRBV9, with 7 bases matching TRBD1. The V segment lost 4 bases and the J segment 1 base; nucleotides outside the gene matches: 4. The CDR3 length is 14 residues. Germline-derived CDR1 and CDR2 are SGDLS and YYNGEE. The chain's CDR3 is CASSPGQTNTEAFF. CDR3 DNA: TGTGCCAGCAGCCCGGGACAGACGAACACTGAAGCTTTCTTT.

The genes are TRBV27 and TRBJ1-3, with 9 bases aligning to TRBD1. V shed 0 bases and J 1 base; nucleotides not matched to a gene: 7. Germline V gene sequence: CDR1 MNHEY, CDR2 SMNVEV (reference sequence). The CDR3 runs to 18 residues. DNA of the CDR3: TGTGCCAGCAGTTTATCGGGGACAGGGCCAGCTTCTGGAAACACCATATATTTT. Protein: CASSLSGTGPASGNTIYF.

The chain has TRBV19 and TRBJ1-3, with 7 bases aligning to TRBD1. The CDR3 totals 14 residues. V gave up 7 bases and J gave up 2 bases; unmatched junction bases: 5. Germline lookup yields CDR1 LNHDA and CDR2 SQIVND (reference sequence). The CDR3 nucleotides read TGTGCCAGTACCTACAGGGGTACTGGAAACACCATATATTTT. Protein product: CASTYRGTGNTIYF. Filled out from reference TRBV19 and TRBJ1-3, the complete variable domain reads DGGITQSPKYLFRKEGQNVTLSCEQNLNHDAMYWYRQDPGQGLRLIYYSQIVNDFQKGDIAEGYSVSREKKESFPLTVTSAQKNPTAFYLCASTYRGTGNTIYFGEGSWLTVV.

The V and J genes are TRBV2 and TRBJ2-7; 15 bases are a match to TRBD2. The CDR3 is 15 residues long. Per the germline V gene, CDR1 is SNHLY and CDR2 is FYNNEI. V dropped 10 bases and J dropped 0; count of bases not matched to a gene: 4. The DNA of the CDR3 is TGTGCCATCCGGACTAGCGGGGGGGGCTCCTACGAGCAGTACTTC. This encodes CAIRTSGGGSYEQYF.

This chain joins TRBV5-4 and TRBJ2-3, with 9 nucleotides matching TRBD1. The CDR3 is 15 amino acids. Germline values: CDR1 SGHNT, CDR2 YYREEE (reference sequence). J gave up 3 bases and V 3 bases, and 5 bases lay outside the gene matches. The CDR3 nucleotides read TGTGCCAGCAGCTGGAGGACAGGGGATACAGATACGCAGTATTTT. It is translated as CASSWRTGDTDTQYF.

CDR3 nucleotides: TGCGCCAGCAGCCAGAACCCGCCGGGACAGACCAACTATGGCTACACCTTC. Its translation is CASSQNPPGQTNYGYTF. This rearrangement joins TRBV4-3 to TRBJ1-2; 7 nucleotides line up with TRBD1. V was clipped by 3 bases and J by 2 bases; unmatched bases: 12. Germline V lookup: CDR1 LGHNA, CDR2 YSLEER. The CDR3 spans 17 residues.

Here the CDR3 reads CASSLQTGLNTGELFF. DNA of the CDR3: TGTGCCAGCAGCTTACAGACAGGGTTAAACACCGGGGAGCTGTTTTTT. The chain combines TRBV7-6 with TRBJ2-2; TRBD1 matches 7 bases. The J segment lost 2 bases and the V segment lost 2 bases, leaving 5 bases of the junction unmatched. Germline CDR1 is SGHVS and CDR2 is FNYEAQ. The CDR3 runs to 16 residues. The complete variable domain, with remaining parts taken from reference TRBV7-6 and TRBJ2-2, reads GAGVSQSPRYKVTKRGQDVALRCDPISGHVSLYWYRQALGQGPEFLTYFNYEAQQDKSGLPNDRFSAERPEGSISTLTIQRTEQRDSAMYRCASSLQTGLNTGELFFGEGSRLTVL.

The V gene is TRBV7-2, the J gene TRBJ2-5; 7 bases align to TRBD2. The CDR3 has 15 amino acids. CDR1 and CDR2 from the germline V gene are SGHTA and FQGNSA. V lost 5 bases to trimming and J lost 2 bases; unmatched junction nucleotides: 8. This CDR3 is CASSPASGAQETQYF. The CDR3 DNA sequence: TGTGCCAGCAGCCCCGCGAGCGGGGCTCAAGAGACCCAGTACTTC.

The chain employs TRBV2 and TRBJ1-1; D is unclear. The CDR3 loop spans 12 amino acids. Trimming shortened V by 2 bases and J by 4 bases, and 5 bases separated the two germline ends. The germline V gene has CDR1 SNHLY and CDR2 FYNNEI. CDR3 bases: TGTGCCAGCAGTGAATGGGCCACTGAAGCTTTCTTT. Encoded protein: CASSEWATEAFF.

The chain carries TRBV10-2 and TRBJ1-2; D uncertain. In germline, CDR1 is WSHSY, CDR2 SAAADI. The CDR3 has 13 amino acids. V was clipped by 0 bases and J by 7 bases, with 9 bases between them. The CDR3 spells CASSESRDSGYTF. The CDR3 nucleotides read TGCGCCAGCAGTGAGTCGCGTGACTCTGGCTACACCTTC.

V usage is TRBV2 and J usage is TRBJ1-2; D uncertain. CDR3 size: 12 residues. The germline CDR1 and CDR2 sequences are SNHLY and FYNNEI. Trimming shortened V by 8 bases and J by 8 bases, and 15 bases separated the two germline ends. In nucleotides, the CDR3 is TGTGCCAGCGAGAGGAGGGCTGGGGGCTACACCTTC. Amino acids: CASERRAGGYTF.

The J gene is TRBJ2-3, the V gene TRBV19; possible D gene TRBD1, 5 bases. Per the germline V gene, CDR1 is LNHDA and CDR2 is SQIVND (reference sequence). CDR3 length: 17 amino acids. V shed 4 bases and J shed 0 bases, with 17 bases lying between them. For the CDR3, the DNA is TGTGCCAGTAGTACCCTCAGGGTAGCAGCTAGCACAGATACGCAGTATTTT. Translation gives CASSTLRVAASTDTQYF.

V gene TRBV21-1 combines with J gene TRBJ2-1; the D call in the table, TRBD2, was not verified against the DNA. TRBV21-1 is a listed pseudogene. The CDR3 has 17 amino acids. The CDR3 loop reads CASSPHQRGGNYNEQFF. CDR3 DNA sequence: TGTGCCAGCAGCCCTCACCAGAGGGGGGGGAACTACAATGAGCAGTTCTTC.

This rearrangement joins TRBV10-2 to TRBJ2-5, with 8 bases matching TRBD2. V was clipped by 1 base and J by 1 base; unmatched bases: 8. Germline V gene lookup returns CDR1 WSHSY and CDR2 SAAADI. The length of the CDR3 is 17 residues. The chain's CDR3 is CASSEFRGGLRQETQYF. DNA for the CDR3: TGCGCCAGCAGTGAGTTTCGGGGGGGCCTCCGCCAAGAGACCCAGTACTTC.

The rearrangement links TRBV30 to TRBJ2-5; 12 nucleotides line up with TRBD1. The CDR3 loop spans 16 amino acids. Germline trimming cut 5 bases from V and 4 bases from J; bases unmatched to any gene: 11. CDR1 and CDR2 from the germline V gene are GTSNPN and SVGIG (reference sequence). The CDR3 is CAWGGPGQGAGETQYF. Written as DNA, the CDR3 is TGTGCCTGGGGGGGACCGGGACAGGGGGCAGGAGAGACCCAGTACTTC.

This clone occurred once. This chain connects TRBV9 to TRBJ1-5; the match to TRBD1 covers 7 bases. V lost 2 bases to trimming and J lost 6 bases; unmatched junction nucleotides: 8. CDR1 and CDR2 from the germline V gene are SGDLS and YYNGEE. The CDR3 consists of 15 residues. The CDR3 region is CASSVAGTEGQPQHF. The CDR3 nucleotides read TGTGCCAGCAGCGTTGCCGGGACAGAGGGTCAGCCCCAGCATTTT.

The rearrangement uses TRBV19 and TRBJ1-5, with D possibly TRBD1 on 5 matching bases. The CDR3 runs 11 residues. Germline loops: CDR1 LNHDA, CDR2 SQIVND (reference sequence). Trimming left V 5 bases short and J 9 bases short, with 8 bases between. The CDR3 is CASSQGGPQHF. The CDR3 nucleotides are TGTGCCAGTAGTCAGGGAGGGCCCCAGCATTTT.

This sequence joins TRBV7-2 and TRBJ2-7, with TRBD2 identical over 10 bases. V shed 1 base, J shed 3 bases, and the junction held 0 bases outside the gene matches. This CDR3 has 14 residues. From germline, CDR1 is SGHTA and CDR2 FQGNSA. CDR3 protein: CASSLGLAGYEQYF. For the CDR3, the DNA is TGTGCCAGCAGCTTAGGACTAGCGGGCTACGAGCAGTACTTC.

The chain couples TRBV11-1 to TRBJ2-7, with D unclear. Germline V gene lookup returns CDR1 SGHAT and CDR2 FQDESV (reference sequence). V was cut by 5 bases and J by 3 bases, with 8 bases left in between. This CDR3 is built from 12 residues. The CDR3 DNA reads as TGTGCCAGCAGCCTCCAGGTCTACGAGCAGTACTTC. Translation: CASSLQVYEQYF.

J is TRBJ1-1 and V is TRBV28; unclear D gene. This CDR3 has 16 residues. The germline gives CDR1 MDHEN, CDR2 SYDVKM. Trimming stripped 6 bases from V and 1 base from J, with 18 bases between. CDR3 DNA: TGTGCCAGCAGCCTCTCGGCGGGGTGGCAGAACACTGAAGCTTTCTTT. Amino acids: CASSLSAGWQNTEAFF.

In DNA, the CDR3 is TGTGCCAGCAGCTTCGGGACAGGGGAATGGAACACTGAAGCTTTCTTT. Protein: CASSFGTGEWNTEAFF. The rearrangement joins TRBV11-2 to TRBJ1-1, with 10 bases aligning to TRBD1. CDR1 SGHAT and CDR2 FQNNGV come from the germline V gene. Trimming removed 3 bases from V and 1 base from J; junction bases left unmatched: 5. The CDR3 has 16 residues. Looking up the rest from reference TRBV11-2 and TRBJ1-1 gives the full variable domain: EAGVAQSPRYKIIEKRQSVAFWCNPISGHATLYWYQQILGQGPKLLIQFQNNGVVDDSQLPKDRFSAERLKGVDSTLKIQPAKLEDSAVYLCASSFGTGEWNTEAFFGQGTRLTVV.

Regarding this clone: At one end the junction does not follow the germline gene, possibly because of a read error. The CDR3 DNA reads TGTTCCAGCAGCTCACAGGGGGGATACGAGCAGTACTTC. Its protein is CSSSSQGGYEQYF. The chain joins TRBV7-9 to TRBJ2-7; TRBD1 agrees at 8 bases. From germline, CDR1 is SEHNR and CDR2 FQNEAQ (reference sequence). This CDR3 has 13 amino acids.

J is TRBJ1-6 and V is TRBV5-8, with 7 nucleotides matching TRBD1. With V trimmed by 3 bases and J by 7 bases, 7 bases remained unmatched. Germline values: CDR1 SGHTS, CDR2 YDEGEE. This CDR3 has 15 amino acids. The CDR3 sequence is CASSSSGTENSPLHF. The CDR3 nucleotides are TGTGCCAGCAGCTCCTCCGGGACAGAGAATTCACCCCTCCACTTT. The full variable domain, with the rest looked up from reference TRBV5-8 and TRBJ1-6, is EAGVTQSPTHLIKTRGQQATLRCSPISGHTSVYWYQQALGLGLQFLLWYDEGEERNRGNFPPRFSGRQFPNYSSELNVNALELEDSALYLCASSSSGTENSPLHFGNGTRLTVT.

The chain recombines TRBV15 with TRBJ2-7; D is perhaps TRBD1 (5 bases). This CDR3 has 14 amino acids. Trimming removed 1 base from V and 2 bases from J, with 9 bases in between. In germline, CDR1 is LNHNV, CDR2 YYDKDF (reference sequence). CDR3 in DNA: TGTGCCACCAGCAGAGGAGCAGGGACCTACGAGCAGTACTTC. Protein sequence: CATSRGAGTYEQYF.

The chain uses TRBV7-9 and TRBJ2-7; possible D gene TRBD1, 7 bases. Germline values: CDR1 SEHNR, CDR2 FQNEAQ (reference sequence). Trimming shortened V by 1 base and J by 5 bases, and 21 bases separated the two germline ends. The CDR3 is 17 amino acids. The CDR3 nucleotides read TGTGCCAGCAGCTTAGGATTTGGAGGGGGCAGGGACCACGAGCAGTACTTC. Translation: CASSLGFGGGRDHEQYF.

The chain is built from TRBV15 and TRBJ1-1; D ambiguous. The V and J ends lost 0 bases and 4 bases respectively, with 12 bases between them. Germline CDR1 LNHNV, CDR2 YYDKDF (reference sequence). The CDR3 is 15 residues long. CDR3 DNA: TGTGCCACCAGCAGAGATCGGGTACGGGGCACTGAAGCTTTCTTT. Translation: CATSRDRVRGTEAFF.

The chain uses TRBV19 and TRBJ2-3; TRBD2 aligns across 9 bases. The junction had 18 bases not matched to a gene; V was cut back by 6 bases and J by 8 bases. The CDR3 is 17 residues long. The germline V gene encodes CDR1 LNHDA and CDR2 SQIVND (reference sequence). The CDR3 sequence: CASSLAGGGALLLTQYF. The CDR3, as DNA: TGTGCCAGTAGCCTCGCCGGCGGGGGGGCATTACTTCTTACGCAGTATTTT.

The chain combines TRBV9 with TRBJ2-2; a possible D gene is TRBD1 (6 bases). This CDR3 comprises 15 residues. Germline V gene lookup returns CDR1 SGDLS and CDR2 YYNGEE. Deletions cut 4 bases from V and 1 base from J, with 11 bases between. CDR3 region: CASSPRQVNTGELFF. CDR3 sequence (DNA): TGTGCCAGCAGCCCAAGACAGGTGAACACCGGGGAGCTGTTTTTT.

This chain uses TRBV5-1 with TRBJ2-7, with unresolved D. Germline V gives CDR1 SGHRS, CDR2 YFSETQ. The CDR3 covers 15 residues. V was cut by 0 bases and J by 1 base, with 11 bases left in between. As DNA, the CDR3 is TGCGCCAGCAGCTTGGCGCCGGGTGGGTCCTACGAGCAGTACTTC. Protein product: CASSLAPGGSYEQYF.

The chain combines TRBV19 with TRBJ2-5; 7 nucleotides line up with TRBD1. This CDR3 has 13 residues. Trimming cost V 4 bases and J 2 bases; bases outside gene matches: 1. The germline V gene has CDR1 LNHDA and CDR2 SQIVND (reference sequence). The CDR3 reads CASSRQGQETQYF. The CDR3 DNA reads TGTGCCAGTAGTAGACAGGGACAAGAGACCCAGTACTTC.